The 25 T cell receptor beta chains given below trace back to one sample, sequenced in a study of blood T cell repertoires in COVID-19. Profiling relied on immunoSEQ multiplex PCR, and the TCRdb table lists in-frame clones only, not all of them. Among more than 80,000 clones listed, about 80% were seen once. The sequenced sample consisted of peripheral blood. The receptors come from a human donor in a cohort sampled during active COVID-19.

The chain carries TRBV7-2 and TRBJ1-1; D possibly corresponds to TRBD1 (6 bases). The CDR3 contains 16 residues. Germline V CDR1 and CDR2: SGHTA, FQGNSA. Between the trimmed V and J ends, which lost 5 bases and 1 base, there was a span of 17 bases. The CDR3 reads CASSPQPPGQNTEAFF. The CDR3 DNA is TGTGCCAGCAGCCCGCAACCTCCGGGACAGAACACTGAAGCTTTCTTT.

The rearrangement links TRBV6-2 or TRBV6-3 to TRBJ2-2, with D possibly matching TRBD2 (5 bases). The CDR3 extends over 16 amino acids. CDR1 MNHEY and CDR2 SVGEGT come from the germline V gene. Trimming removed 2 bases from V and 3 bases from J, with 13 bases in between. CDR3 nucleotides: TGTGCCAGCAGTTACAGGAGGACCTGGGACACCGGGGAGCTGTTTTTT. Protein sequence: CASSYRRTWDTGELFF.

This clone occurred a few times. The rearrangement joins TRBV7-9 to TRBJ1-2; TRBD1 is a possible D gene (6 bases). Germline V gene data show CDR1 as SEHNR and CDR2 as FQNEAQ (reference sequence). This CDR3 spans 16 amino acids. V was shortened by 1 base and J by 5 bases, with 17 bases between the two germline ends. In DNA, the CDR3 is TGTGCCAGCAGCTTAGATCTCGGGACATCGTTTTATGGCTACACCTTC. Its protein is CASSLDLGTSFYGYTF.

J is TRBJ2-3 and V is TRBV28; 8 positions match TRBD2. J gave up 1 base and V 6 bases, and 9 bases lay outside the gene matches. The CDR3 is 16 residues long. The germline V gene encodes CDR1 MDHEN and CDR2 SYDVKM. CDR3 in amino acids: CASRTPGLVGTDTQYF. The CDR3, as DNA: TGTGCCAGCAGAACTCCGGGACTAGTGGGCACAGATACGCAGTATTTT.

The chain is built from TRBV19 and TRBJ1-4, with a possible D match to TRBD1 (6 bases). CDR1 and CDR2 from the germline V gene are LNHDA and SQIVND (reference sequence). This CDR3 has 15 amino acids. V lost 5 bases to trimming and J lost 5 bases, with 15 bases between them. As DNA, the CDR3 is TGTGCCAGTAGTCCCCGGACAGTGAGGAATGAAAAACTGTTTTTT. The encoded protein is CASSPRTVRNEKLFF.

The chain combines TRBV24-1 with TRBJ2-5; 7 bases fit TRBD2. Germline V gene sequence: CDR1 KGHDR, CDR2 SFDVKD. The V and J ends lost 4 bases and 5 bases, in that order; junction bases with no gene match: 18. This CDR3 has 18 residues. The CDR3 reads CATSDPSPLAGVRETQYF. The CDR3 DNA reads TGTGCCACCAGTGACCCGTCCCCCCTGGCGGGAGTCCGGGAGACCCAGTACTTC.

The CDR3 nucleotides read TGTGCCAGCAGTTACATTGGCGGCCGAGTGGACTATGGCTACACCTTC. Translated: CASSYIGGRVDYGYTF. V is TRBV6-5 and J is TRBJ1-2, with D hard to call. Germline CDR1 is MNHEY and CDR2 is SVGAGI. V was pared by 2 bases and J by 3 bases, with 16 bases between. The CDR3 is 16 residues long.

This clone came up a few times. This chain joins TRBV18 and TRBJ1-3, with unresolved D. V was cut by 2 bases and J by 0 bases, with 5 bases left in between. This CDR3 is 14 amino acids long. CDR1 and CDR2 from the germline V gene are KGHSH and LQKENI. For the CDR3, the DNA is TGTGCCAGCTCACCAGAGAGCTCTGGAAACACCATATATTTT. This codes for CASSPESSGNTIYF. The complete variable domain, with remaining parts taken from reference TRBV18 and TRBJ1-3, reads NAGVMQNPRHLVRRRGQEARLRCSPMKGHSHVYWYRQLPEEGLKFMVYLQKENIIDESGMPKERFSAEFPKEGPSILRIQQVVRGDSAAYFCASSPESSGNTIYFGEGSWLTVV.

The chain couples TRBV7-9 to TRBJ2-2; 10 bases line up with TRBD2. There are 16 residues in the CDR3. Germline V gene sequence: CDR1 SEHNR, CDR2 FQNEAQ (reference sequence). V shed 2 bases, J shed 5 bases, and the junction held 5 bases outside the gene matches. In nucleotides, the CDR3 is TGTGCCAGCAGCTTAATAGCGGGAGGAGGGACCGGGGAGCTGTTTTTT. This codes for CASSLIAGGGTGELFF.

The DNA for the CDR3 is TGTGCCAGCAGCTCGAGACAGGGCGGGACAGATACGCAGTATTTT. It codes for CASSSRQGGTDTQYF. The chain joins TRBV5-8 to TRBJ2-3; TRBD1 agrees at 7 bases. V gave up 3 bases and J gave up 3 bases; unmatched junction bases: 7. Germline CDR1 is SGHTS and CDR2 is YDEGEE. CDR3 length equals 15 residues.

This rearrangement joins TRBV10-1 to TRBJ1-3; D unresolved. Germline V gene sequence: CDR1 WNHNN, CDR2 SYGVQD (reference sequence). Trimming shortened V by 2 bases and J by 1 base, and 3 bases separated the two germline ends. This CDR3 spans 13 amino acids. This chain's CDR3 is CASSERSGNTIYF. CDR3 nucleotides: TGCGCCAGCAGTGAGCGGTCTGGAAACACCATATATTTT.

This clone was observed once. The chain combines TRBV6-7 with TRBJ1-4; D gene unclear. TRBV6-7 has ORF status, its function being uncertain. V lost 2 bases and J 0 bases, leaving 13 bases between the germline ends. The CDR3 covers 17 residues. The CDR3 region is CASSYPWRSSTNEKLFF. CDR3 nucleotide sequence: TGTGCCAGCAGTTACCCCTGGAGGAGCTCAACTAATGAAAAACTGTTTTTT.

This clone was observed a few times. The chain uses TRBV27 and TRBJ1-3; a possible D gene is TRBD1 (6 bases). This CDR3 has 13 residues. Germline CDR1 and CDR2: MNHEY and SMNVEV (reference sequence). V gave up 5 bases and J gave up 5 bases, with 10 bases separating them. The chain's CDR3 is CASSPQGRNTIYF. CDR3 nucleotide sequence: TGTGCCAGCAGTCCCCAGGGGAGAAACACCATATATTTT.

The V and J genes are TRBV7-8 and TRBJ1-1; D perhaps matches TRBD1 (6 bases). The V gene lost 1 base and the J gene lost 0 bases, with 9 bases spanning the gap. CDR3 length: 15 amino acids. CDR1 and CDR2 (germline): SGHVS, FQNEAQ. CDR3 sequence reads: CASSLGGPLNTEAFF. CDR3 nucleotide sequence: TGTGCCAGCAGCTTAGGGGGGCCCCTGAACACTGAAGCTTTCTTT.

The chain carries TRBV18 and TRBJ1-5; 7 positions agree with TRBD1. Germline CDR1 and CDR2: KGHSH and LQKENI. The length of the CDR3 is 15 residues. V gave up 3 bases and J gave up 2 bases; unmatched junction bases: 4. CDR3 region: CASSPGGQGNQPQHF. The CDR3 DNA reads TGTGCCAGCTCACCGGGCGGACAGGGCAATCAGCCCCAGCATTTT.

This chain uses TRBV6-5 with TRBJ1-5, with D perhaps matching TRBD1 (5 bases). V was pared by 6 bases and J by 4 bases, with 13 bases between. Germline V gene data show CDR1 as MNHEY and CDR2 as SVGAGI. This CDR3 spans 14 amino acids. The CDR3 here is CASSRRGINQPQHF. In DNA form, the CDR3 reads TGTGCCAGCAGCAGGAGGGGCATAAATCAGCCCCAGCATTTT.

The rearrangement uses TRBV7-9 and TRBJ1-3; 7 bases line up with TRBD1. The CDR3 length is 14 residues. Trimming took 5 bases from V and 3 from J; bases not matched to a gene: 4. Per the germline V gene, CDR1 is SEHNR and CDR2 is FQNEAQ (reference sequence). The CDR3 sequence: CASSPTGDGNTIYF. The CDR3 DNA sequence: TGTGCCAGCAGCCCCACAGGGGATGGAAACACCATATATTTT.

The V gene is TRBV19, the J gene TRBJ1-1, with 10 bases fitting TRBD1. Germline-derived CDR1 and CDR2 are LNHDA and SQIVND (reference sequence). This CDR3 contains 15 residues. V gave up 5 bases and J gave up 3 bases; unmatched junction bases: 6. The DNA for the CDR3 is TGTGCCAGTAGTGCGTGGGACAGGGGATACACTGAAGCTTTCTTT. Encoded protein: CASSAWDRGYTEAFF.

This chain joins TRBV11-1 and TRBJ2-7, with 9 bases aligning to TRBD1. This CDR3 has 15 residues. CDR1 is SGHAT, CDR2 FQDESV, per germline (reference sequence). The J segment lost 2 bases and the V segment lost 2 bases, leaving 4 bases of the junction unmatched. The CDR3 region is CASSLSRDRAYEQYF. In DNA, the CDR3 is TGTGCCAGCAGCTTATCCCGGGACAGGGCCTACGAGCAGTACTTC.

This chain uses TRBV6-1 with TRBJ2-2; 7 positions agree with TRBD1. Trimming cost V 2 bases and J 7 bases; bases outside gene matches: 4. The CDR3 loop spans 14 amino acids. Germline lookup yields CDR1 MNHNS and CDR2 SASEGT. Here the CDR3 DNA reads TGTGCCAGCAGTGAACAGGGGGTTAGCGGGGAGCTGTTTTTT. Its translation is CASSEQGVSGELFF.

V gene TRBV10-1 combines with J gene TRBJ2-2; weak D call: TRBD1 (6 bases). The CDR3 is made up of 15 amino acids. V was clipped by 2 bases and J by 0 bases, with 7 bases between them. Germline CDR1 is WNHNN and CDR2 is SYGVQD (reference sequence). Written as DNA, the CDR3 is TGCGCCAGCAGTGAGGGGACAACGAACACCGGGGAGCTGTTTTTT. Translating gives CASSEGTTNTGELFF.

CDR3 region: CASSLTFGNTIYF. In DNA, the CDR3 is TGCGCCAGCAGCCTTACTTTCGGAAACACCATATATTTT. The rearrangement uses TRBV4-1 and TRBJ1-3; D uncertain. This CDR3 comprises 13 residues. V was shortened by 4 bases and J by 4 bases, with 8 bases between the two germline ends. CDR1 is MGHRA and CDR2 is YSYEKL in the germline V gene.

The chain uses TRBV28 and TRBJ1-2, with D tentatively TRBD1 (5 bases). CDR3 length equals 15 residues. The ends were cut back, 4 bases at V and 6 bases at J, with 18 bases in the middle. CDR1 is MDHEN and CDR2 is SYDVKM in the germline V gene. CDR3 region: CASSSARQNLHGYTF. CDR3 DNA sequence: TGTGCCAGCAGTTCGGCTCGACAGAACCTGCATGGCTACACCTTC.

In its sample, this clone was seen a few times. This sequence joins TRBV5-8 and TRBJ2-3; D may be TRBD2 (5 bases). This CDR3 region has 16 residues. Germline loops: CDR1 SGHTS, CDR2 YDEGEE. V dropped 4 bases and J dropped 4 bases, with 19 bases sitting between them. The CDR3 sequence is CASSTGSGYLADTQYF. Here the CDR3 DNA reads TGTGCCAGCAGCACCGGCTCGGGGTATTTGGCAGATACGCAGTATTTT.

The chain carries TRBV5-1 and TRBJ2-5, with 9 bases lining up with TRBD2. This CDR3 has 15 amino acids. The germline CDR1 and CDR2 sequences are SGHRS and YFSETQ. Trimming removed 0 bases from V and 3 bases from J; junction bases left unmatched: 3. The CDR3 sequence is CASSLVAGEKETQYF. The CDR3, as DNA: TGCGCCAGCAGCTTGGTAGCGGGGGAAAAAGAGACCCAGTACTTC.